This TCR beta chain was found in a study of graft-versus-host responses after intestinal transplantation. Across the study: Every transplant recipient was induced with anti-thymocyte globulin, then maintained on tacrolimus and steroids for two to three years. Notes on the study in general: GvH clones occurred in recipient marrow; some first appeared in ileum or blood. Early post-transplant HvG declines showed an association with peak circulating GvH clone levels.

As to this clone: Its antigen remains unknown.

The assay was immunoSEQ multiplex PCR, and TCRdb's table has in-frame clones only and misses some. The table records fewer than 120,000 clones, around 95% of them present only once. The sample was unstimulated CD8+ T cells sorted from spleen or lymph node cells, taken before intestinal transplant. This TCR was recovered from a human donor who received an intestinal transplant.

The CDR3 DNA reads TGTGCCAGCAGCTTGGAGGTAGCGGGAGGAGGAGAGGCGCAGTATTTT. Encoded protein: CASSLEVAGGGEAQYF. The rearrangement uses TRBV5-4 and TRBJ2-3; 10 bases are a match to TRBD2. The CDR3 spans 16 residues. The germline V gene has CDR1 SGHNT and CDR2 YYREEE (reference sequence). Unmatched junction bases numbered 11, after V lost 0 bases and J lost 10 bases.